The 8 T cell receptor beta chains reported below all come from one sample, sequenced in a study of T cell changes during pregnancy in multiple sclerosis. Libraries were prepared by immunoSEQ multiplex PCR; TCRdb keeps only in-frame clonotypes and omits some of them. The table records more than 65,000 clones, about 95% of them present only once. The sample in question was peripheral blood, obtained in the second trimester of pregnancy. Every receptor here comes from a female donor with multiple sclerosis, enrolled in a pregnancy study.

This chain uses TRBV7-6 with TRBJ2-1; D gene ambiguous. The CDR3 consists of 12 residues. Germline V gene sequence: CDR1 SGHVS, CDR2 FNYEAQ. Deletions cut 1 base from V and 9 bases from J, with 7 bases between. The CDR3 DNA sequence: TGTGCCAGCAGCTTAGGGGCAACTGAGCAGTTCTTC. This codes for CASSLGATEQFF.

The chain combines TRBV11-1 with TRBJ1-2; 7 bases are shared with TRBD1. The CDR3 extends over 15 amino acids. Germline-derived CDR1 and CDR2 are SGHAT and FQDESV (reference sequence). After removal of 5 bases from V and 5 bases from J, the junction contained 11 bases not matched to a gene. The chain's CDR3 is CASSNPRGRGYGYTF. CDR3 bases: TGTGCCAGCAGCAACCCAAGGGGGCGCGGGTATGGCTACACCTTC.

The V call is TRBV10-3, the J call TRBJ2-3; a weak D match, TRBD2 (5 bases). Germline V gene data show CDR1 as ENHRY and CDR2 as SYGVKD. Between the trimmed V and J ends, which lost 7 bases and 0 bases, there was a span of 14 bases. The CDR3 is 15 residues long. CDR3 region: CAINPGGLSTDTQYF. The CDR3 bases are TGTGCCATCAACCCCGGCGGGCTTAGCACAGATACGCAGTATTTT.

This CDR3 is CASRLFRGDTNTIYF. DNA for the CDR3: TGTGCCAGCAGATTATTCCGGGGGGATACCAACACCATATATTTT. The gene calls are TRBV6-6 and TRBJ1-3; D is perhaps TRBD1 (5 bases). The germline V gene has CDR1 MNHNY and CDR2 SVGAGI (reference sequence). Trimming cost V 6 bases and J 7 bases, with 19 bases left between them. This CDR3 is built from 15 residues.

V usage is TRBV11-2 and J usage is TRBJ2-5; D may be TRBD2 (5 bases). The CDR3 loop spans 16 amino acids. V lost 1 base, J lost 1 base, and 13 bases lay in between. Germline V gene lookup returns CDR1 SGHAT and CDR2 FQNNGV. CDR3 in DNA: TGTGCCAGCAGCTTAGGTTTCCGGGATTCCCAAGAGACCCAGTACTTC. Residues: CASSLGFRDSQETQYF.

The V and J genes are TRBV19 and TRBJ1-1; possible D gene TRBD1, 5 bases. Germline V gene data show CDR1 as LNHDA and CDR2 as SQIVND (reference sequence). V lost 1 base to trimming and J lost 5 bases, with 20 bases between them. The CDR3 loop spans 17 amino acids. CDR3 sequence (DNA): TGTGCCAGTAGTATAGGGGGGGTAGCTGGTTCCTCGACTGAAGCTTTCTTT. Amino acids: CASSIGGVAGSSTEAFF.

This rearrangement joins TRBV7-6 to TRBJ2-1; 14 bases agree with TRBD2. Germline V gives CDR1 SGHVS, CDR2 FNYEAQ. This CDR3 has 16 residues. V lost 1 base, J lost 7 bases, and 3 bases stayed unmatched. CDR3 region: CASSLGTSGRINEQFF. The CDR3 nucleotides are TGTGCCAGCAGCTTAGGGACTAGCGGGAGGATAAATGAGCAGTTCTTC.

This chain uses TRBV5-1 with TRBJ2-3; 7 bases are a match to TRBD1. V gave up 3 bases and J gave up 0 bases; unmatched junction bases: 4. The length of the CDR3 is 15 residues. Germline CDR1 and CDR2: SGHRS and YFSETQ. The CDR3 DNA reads TGCGCCAGCAGCTCCCGACAGGGTAGCACAGATACGCAGTATTTT. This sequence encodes CASSSRQGSTDTQYF.